This T cell receptor beta chain was identified in a study of early T cells in non-severe SARS-CoV-2 infection. V was pared by 7 bases and J by 4 bases, with 13 bases between. CDR3 length: 13 amino acids. Germline V gene lookup returns CDR1 ENHRY and CDR2 SYGVKD. TCRdb ran MiXCR on the 5' RACE reads and lists one entry per CDR3 protein. The sample lists 80,000 to 95,000 distinct CDR3 sequences; 11% to 15% were seen once. This clonotype was seen a few times. The sample taken for sequencing was whole blood. The receptor comes from an adult who was a healthcare worker with PCR-confirmed SARS-CoV-2 infection or an uninfected control (not recorded which). V is TRBV10-3 and J is TRBJ1-2; a weak D match, TRBD1 (5 bases). The chain's CDR3 is CAINDPGTYGYTF. The CDR3 coding sequence is TGTGCCATCAATGACCCGGGGACCTATGGCTACACCTTC.